This TCR beta chain was sequenced during a study of shared clonotypes between healthy human individuals. Only Caucasian adults living in Nashville, Tennessee served as donors. The germline gives CDR1 MNHNY, CDR2 SVGAGI (reference sequence). The CDR3 runs to 13 residues. Deletions cut 3 bases from V and 4 bases from J, with 7 bases between. Data came from immunoSEQ multiplex PCR; TCRdb stores just in-frame clones and leaves some out. Among 1,100,000 or so clones listed, approximately 80% were seen once. The TCR sequence derives from a man younger than 35 in good health. Some clones in this sample may be carry-over from other donors' samples. The chain joins TRBV6-6 to TRBJ2-1; no firm D call. Sequenced material: memory CD4+ T cells from PBMCs. The subset denotes: CD45RA-negative fraction. The CDR3 bases are TGTGCCAGCAGTTATCGGGTATACAATGAGCAGTTCTTC. This translates into CASSYRVYNEQFF.